In its sample, the clone carrying this TCR beta chain was seen a few times. The antigen is undetermined. The sample originates from a study of human T cells and chemical hapten exposure. Study in general: The variation in per-sample TCR yields arose mainly from small differences in pooled library volumes.

TCRdb itself ran the RACE reads through MiXCR, one entry per CDR3 protein. Among 80,000 to 100,000 distinct CDR3 sequences listed, under 9% were seen once. Study-level results: Versus controls, significantly more large CDR3 similarity clusters arose from expanded TCRs.

Germline CDR1 reads SEHNR; CDR2 reads FQNEAQ (reference sequence). V lost 6 bases and J 5 bases, leaving 20 bases between the germline ends. The length of the CDR3 is 15 residues. Time point specified: patch test 1, 2 weeks after DPC sensitization. This sample's treatment: therapeutic diphenylcyclopropenone sensitization with weekly scalp DPC. This sequence joins TRBV7-9 and TRBJ2-7; the D call may be TRBD1 or TRBD2 (5 bases each). The sequencing here drew on whole blood, taken in connection with sensitization to the hapten diphenylcyclopropenone (DPC). This TCR was sampled from a woman in her twenties or thirties with alopecia areata. Some clones in this sample may be carry-over from other donors' samples. The chain's CDR3 is CASSREGSESDEQYF. CDR3 nucleotide sequence: TGTGCCAGCAGTCGAGAGGGGTCGGAAAGCGACGAGCAGTACTTC.